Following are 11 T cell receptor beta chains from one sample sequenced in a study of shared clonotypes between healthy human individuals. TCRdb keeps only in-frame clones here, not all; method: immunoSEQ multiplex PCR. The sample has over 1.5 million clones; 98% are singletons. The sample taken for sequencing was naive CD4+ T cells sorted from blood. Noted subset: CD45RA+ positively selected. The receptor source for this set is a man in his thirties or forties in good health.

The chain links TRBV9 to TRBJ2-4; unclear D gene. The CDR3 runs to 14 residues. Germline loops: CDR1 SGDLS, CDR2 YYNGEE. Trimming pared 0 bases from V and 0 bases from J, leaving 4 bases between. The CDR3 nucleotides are TGTGCCAGCAGCGTAGATATAGCCAAAAACATTCAGTACTTC. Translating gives CASSVDIAKNIQYF.

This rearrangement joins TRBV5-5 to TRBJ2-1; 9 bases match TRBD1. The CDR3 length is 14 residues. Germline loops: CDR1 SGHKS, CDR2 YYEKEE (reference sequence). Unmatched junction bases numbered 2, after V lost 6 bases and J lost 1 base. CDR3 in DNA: TGTGCCAGCAAGGGACAGGGATCCTACAATGAGCAGTTCTTC. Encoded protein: CASKGQGSYNEQFF.

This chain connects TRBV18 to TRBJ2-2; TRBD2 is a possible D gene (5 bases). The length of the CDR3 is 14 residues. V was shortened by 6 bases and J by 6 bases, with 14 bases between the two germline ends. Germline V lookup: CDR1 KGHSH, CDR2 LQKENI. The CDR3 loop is CASSLNREAGELFF. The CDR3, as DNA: TGTGCCAGCTCTCTAAATCGGGAAGCCGGGGAGCTGTTTTTT.

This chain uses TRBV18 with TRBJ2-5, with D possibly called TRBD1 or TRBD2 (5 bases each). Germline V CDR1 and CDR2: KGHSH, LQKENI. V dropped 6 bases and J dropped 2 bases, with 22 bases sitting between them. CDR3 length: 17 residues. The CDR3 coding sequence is TGTGCCAGCTCCCAATACGCCAAGGGGTCGGGGCAAGAGACCCAGTACTTC. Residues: CASSQYAKGSGQETQYF.

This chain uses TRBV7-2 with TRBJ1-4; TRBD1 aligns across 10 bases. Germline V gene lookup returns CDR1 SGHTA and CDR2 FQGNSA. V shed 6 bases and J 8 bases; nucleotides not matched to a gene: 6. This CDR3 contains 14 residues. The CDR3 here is CASRPGTGDEKLFF. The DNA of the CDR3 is TGTGCCAGCAGACCCGGGACAGGGGACGAAAAACTGTTTTTT. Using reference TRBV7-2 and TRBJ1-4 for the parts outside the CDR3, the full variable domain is GAGVSQSPSNKVTEKGKDVELRCDPISGHTALYWYRQSLGQGLEFLIYFQGNSAPDKSGLPSDRFSAERTGGSVSTLTIQRTQQEDSAVYLCASRPGTGDEKLFFGSGTQLSVL.

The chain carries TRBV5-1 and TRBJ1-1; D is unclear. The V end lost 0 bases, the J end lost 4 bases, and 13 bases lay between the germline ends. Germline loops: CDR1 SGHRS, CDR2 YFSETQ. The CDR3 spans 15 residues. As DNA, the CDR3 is TGCGCCAGCAGCTTGGTGGCTAGGGTGAGCACTGAAGCTTTCTTT. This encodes CASSLVARVSTEAFF.

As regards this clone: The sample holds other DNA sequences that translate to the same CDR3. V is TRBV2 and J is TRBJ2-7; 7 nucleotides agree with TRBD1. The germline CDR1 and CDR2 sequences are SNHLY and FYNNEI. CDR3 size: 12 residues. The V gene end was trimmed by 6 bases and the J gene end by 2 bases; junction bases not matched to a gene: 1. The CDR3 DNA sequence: TGTGCCAGCAGGGGGACAGCCTACGAGCAGTACTTC. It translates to CASRGTAYEQYF.

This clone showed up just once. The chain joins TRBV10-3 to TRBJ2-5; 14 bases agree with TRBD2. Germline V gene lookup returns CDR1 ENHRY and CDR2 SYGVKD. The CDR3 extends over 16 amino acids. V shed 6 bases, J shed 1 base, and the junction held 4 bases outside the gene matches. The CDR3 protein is CAIRPGLAGGQETQYF. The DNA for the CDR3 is TGTGCCATCAGACCCGGACTAGCGGGAGGCCAAGAGACCCAGTACTTC.

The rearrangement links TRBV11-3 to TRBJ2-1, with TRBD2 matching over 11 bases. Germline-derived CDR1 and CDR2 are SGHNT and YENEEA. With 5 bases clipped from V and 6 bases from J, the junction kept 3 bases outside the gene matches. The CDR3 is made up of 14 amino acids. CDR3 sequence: CASSDSGRGNEQFF. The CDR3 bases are TGTGCCAGCAGCGATAGCGGGAGGGGCAATGAGCAGTTCTTC.

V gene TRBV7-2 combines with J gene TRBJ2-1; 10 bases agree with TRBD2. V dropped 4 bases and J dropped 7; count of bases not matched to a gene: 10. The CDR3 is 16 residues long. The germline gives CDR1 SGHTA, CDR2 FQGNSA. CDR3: CASSYSLGLAENEQFF. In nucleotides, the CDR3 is TGTGCCAGCAGCTATAGTTTAGGACTAGCGGAGAATGAGCAGTTCTTC.

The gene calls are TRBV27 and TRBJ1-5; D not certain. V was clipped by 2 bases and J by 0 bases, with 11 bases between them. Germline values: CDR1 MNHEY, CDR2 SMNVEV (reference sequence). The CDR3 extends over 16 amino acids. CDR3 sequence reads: CASSLLRPDSNQPQHF. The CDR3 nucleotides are TGTGCCAGCAGTTTACTTCGGCCCGATAGCAATCAGCCCCAGCATTTT.